This is a list of T cell receptor beta chains from one sample in a study of cytomegalovirus exposure and HLA in healthy donors. Sequencing used immunoSEQ multiplex PCR; TCRdb keeps in-frame clones, though not all of them. The sample gives about 88,000 clones, about nine tenths of which show up once; roughly 2.3% is in the top ten. Material: PBMCs. The receptors come from a man younger than 30 in good health and CMV-seronegative. Both conserved end residues are part of each CDR3. A D gene is named only where the DNA matches it firmly. Expanded clones get a size class; other rows say once, few or many, or leave the size out.

v_call	clone_size	cdr3_length	j_call	d_call	cdr3_nt	cdr3_aa
TRBV7-2	.	14	TRBJ2-5	TRBD1	TGTGCCAGCAGCTTGACAGGGGTCGGGGAGACCCAGTACTTC	CASSLTGVGETQYF
TRBV7-2	.	14	TRBJ2-3	.	TGTGCCAGCAGCCCCCCAGGGAAACCAGATACGCAGTATTTT	CASSPPGKPDTQYF
TRBV5-8	.	16	TRBJ2-5	TRBD1	TGTGCCAGCAGTAGAGGACAGGGCTTGTACCAAGAGACCCGGTACTTC	CASSRGQGLYQETRYF
TRBV5-1	.	15	TRBJ2-2	.	TGCGCCAGCAGCTCAGGACAGAGGAACACCGGGGAGCTGTTTTTT	CASSSGQRNTGELFF
TRBV29-1	once	14	TRBJ2-2	.	TGCAGCGTTAGGCCCAGCGCCGACACCGGGGAGCTGTTTTTT	CSVRPSADTGELFF
TRBV5-6	.	16	TRBJ2-1	.	TGTGCCAGCAGCTTGGCCGTTCTCACACCTGACAATGAGCAGTTCTTC	CASSLAVLTPDNEQFF
TRBV4-1	.	18	TRBJ1-4	.	TGCGCCAGCAGCCAAGTAATGTTAGGCCGGACAGAGGCTGAAAAACTGTTTTTT	CASSQVMLGRTEAEKLFF
TRBV2	.	15	TRBJ2-1	TRBD2	TGTGCCAGCGGGAGACTAGCGGGTTTCTACAATGAGCAGTTCTTC	CASGRLAGFYNEQFF
TRBV5-1	.	19	TRBJ2-1	TRBD2	TGCGCCAGCAGCTTACGGGGGCCAGCGACTAGCGTCCGAGACAATGAGCAGTTCTTC	CASSLRGPATSVRDNEQFF
TRBV19	once	15	TRBJ1-1	.	TGTGCCAGTAGTATAGTATCAGGGGCGAACACTGAAGCTTTCTTT	CASSIVSGANTEAFF
TRBV28	.	15	TRBJ1-5	TRBD1	TGTGCCAGCAGTTGGGACAGGACTTTCAATCAGCCCCAGCATTTT	CASSWDRTFNQPQHF
TRBV7-2	.	15	TRBJ2-1	TRBD2	TGTGCCAGCAGCCTGACTAGCGGGACCTACAATGAGCAGTTCTTC	CASSLTSGTYNEQFF
TRBV29-1	.	14	TRBJ2-2	.	TGCAGCGTAACCCCGGGAGTGGACACCGGGGAGCTGTTTTTT	CSVTPGVDTGELFF
TRBV28	.	13	TRBJ2-5	.	TGTGCCAGCAGTTTACCCGCGCTGGAGACCCAGTACTTC	CASSLPALETQYF
TRBV19	.	15	TRBJ2-2	.	TGTGCCAGTAGTATAAGCCCTAAAATCACCGGGGAGCTGTTTTTT	CASSISPKITGELFF
TRBV7-2	.	13	TRBJ2-7	TRBD1	TGTGCCGTACGACAGGGAGCCCTCTACGAGCAGTACTTC	CAVRQGALYEQYF
TRBV2	.	17	TRBJ2-7	.	TGTGCCAGCAGTGAAGCGCCGGACAGAAAGACCCCCTACGAGCAGTACTTC	CASSEAPDRKTPYEQYF
TRBV9	.	14	TRBJ1-1	TRBD1	TGTGCCAGCAGCACGGGACAGATGAACACTGAAGCTTTCTTT	CASSTGQMNTEAFF
TRBV7-8	.	16	TRBJ2-7	TRBD2	TGTGCCAGCAGCTCTGGGCAATCCGGGAGGGTCTACGAGCAGTACTTC	CASSSGQSGRVYEQYF
TRBV5-6	.	13	TRBJ1-4	.	TGTGCCAGCAGCGAGGCAACTAATGAAAAACTGTTTTTT	CASSEATNEKLFF
TRBV7-3	.	14	TRBJ1-6	TRBD1	TGTGCCAGCAGCTTGTACAGGGGAAATTCACCCCTCCACTTT	CASSLYRGNSPLHF
TRBV28	.	13	TRBJ1-1	TRBD1	TGTGCCAGCAGCTTAACCGGGACAGGGGCACCTTTCTTT	CASSLTGTGAPFF
TRBV27	.	17	TRBJ2-1	TRBD1	TGTGCCAGCAGGCTTGACAGGGGGCTTCTATCCTACAATGAGCAGTTCTTC	CASRLDRGLLSYNEQFF
TRBV28	.	15	TRBJ1-4	.	TGTGCCAGCAGTGCCGCGGGGCCCCTGGGTGAAAAACTGTTTTTT	CASSAAGPLGEKLFF
TRBV6-1	.	12	TRBJ1-1	.	TGTGCCAGCAGTCAACGGGGTACTGAAGCTTTCTTT	CASSQRGTEAFF
TRBV9	.	17	TRBJ2-7	TRBD1	TGTGCCAGCAGCGACAATCCTAGACAGGGGGGCTCCTACGAGCAGTACTTC	CASSDNPRQGGSYEQYF
TRBV7-6	.	14	TRBJ1-1	.	TGTGCCAGCAGCTTAGGACCCAGGGGCACTGAAGCTTTCTTT	CASSLGPRGTEAFF
TRBV4-2	.	15	TRBJ2-7	TRBD1	TGTGCCAGCAGCCAAGGGGGACAGGGCCCCTACGAGCAGTACTTC	CASSQGGQGPYEQYF
TRBV6-1	.	15	TRBJ2-7	TRBD1	TGTGCCAGCGACGCCCTCGGACAGGCCTCCTACGAGCAGTACTTC	CASDALGQASYEQYF
TRBV28	.	16	TRBJ1-1	TRBD1	TGTGCCAGCAGTTTATGGGACAGGGGGCGGGACACTGAAGCTTTCTTT	CASSLWDRGRDTEAFF
TRBV7-2	once	14	TRBJ1-2	.	TGTGCCAGCAGCAGGGACAATATGGACTATGGCTACACCTTC	CASSRDNMDYGYTF
TRBV5-1	.	16	TRBJ1-1	.	TGCGCCAGCAGCCCCATCTCACAGGGAATGAACACTGAAGCTTTCTTT	CASSPISQGMNTEAFF
TRBV5-1	.	15	TRBJ1-1	TRBD1	TGCGCCAGCAGCTTGTGGGGGACAGTGAACACTGAAGCTTTCTTT	CASSLWGTVNTEAFF
TRBV4-3	.	15	TRBJ2-3	.	TGCGCCAGCAGCCAAGGGCTGGCAGTCACAGATACGCAGTATTTT	CASSQGLAVTDTQYF
TRBV5-6	.	12	TRBJ1-1	.	TGTGCCAGCAGCTTGGGAGGAATTGAAGCTTTCTTT	CASSLGGIEAFF
TRBV7-6	.	16	TRBJ2-5	TRBD1	TGTGCCAGCAGCTTAGCTCAGGGGGCAATCCAAGAGACCCAGTACTTC	CASSLAQGAIQETQYF
TRBV28	.	16	TRBJ2-1	TRBD2	TGTGCCAGCAGTTTTTCCTTCCTAGCGGGAGTCACTGAGCAGTTCTTC	CASSFSFLAGVTEQFF
TRBV27	once	17	TRBJ2-6	TRBD2	TGTGCCAGCAGTTCTAGCGGGAGTCTGAGTGGGGCCAACGTCCTGACTTTC	CASSSSGSLSGANVLTF
TRBV19	.	14	TRBJ2-1	.	TGTGCCACCACCCGGGTGGGGCTGTACAATGAGCAGTTCTTC	CATTRVGLYNEQFF
TRBV11-2	.	12	TRBJ2-5	TRBD1	TGTGCCAGCAGCGACAGGGAGGAGACCCAGTACTTC	CASSDREETQYF
TRBV10-2	.	15	TRBJ1-2	.	TGCGCCAGCAGTGAGCCTACCTCAGGGGTTTTAGGCTACACCTTC	CASSEPTSGVLGYTF
TRBV28	.	16	TRBJ2-2	.	TGTGCCAGCATCGCAGAGGGCTCCCTGAGGACCGGGGAGCTGTTTTTT	CASIAEGSLRTGELFF
TRBV27	.	15	TRBJ2-7	TRBD1	TGTGCCAGCCATTATACCGGGACAGGGGTGAAGTTGGAGTACTTC	CASHYTGTGVKLEYF
TRBV6-5	.	13	TRBJ1-5	TRBD1	TGTGCCAGCAGCAGGGGGCGTTTGCAGCCCCAGCATTTT	CASSRGRLQPQHF
TRBV27	few	17	TRBJ2-2	TRBD1	TGTGCCAGCAGTGCGACCGGGACAGGGGATAACACCGGGGAGCTGTTTTTT	CASSATGTGDNTGELFF
TRBV6-1	.	15	TRBJ1-5	.	TGTGCCAGCAGTGAAGCTGGGGGGGTTTACCAGCCCCAGCATTTT	CASSEAGGVYQPQHF
TRBV29-1	.	14	TRBJ2-1	.	TGCAGCGTTGTTTGGGGGCGTAGCTACAATGAGCAGTTCTTC	CSVVWGRSYNEQFF
TRBV9	.	15	TRBJ2-7	TRBD1	TGTGCCAGCAGTCGCTCGGGACAGGGGTCCCACGAGCAGTACTTC	CASSRSGQGSHEQYF
TRBV4-2	.	16	TRBJ2-1	TRBD2	TGTGCCAGCAGCCAAGAATCACTAGCGGGAGACAATGAGCAGTTCTTC	CASSQESLAGDNEQFF
TRBV4-3	.	15	TRBJ2-2	.	TGCGCCAGCAGCCAAGTTCCAGGGTCGACCGGGGAGCTGTTTTTT	CASSQVPGSTGELFF